This passage covers 15 T cell receptor beta chains from one sample sequenced in a study of cytomegalovirus exposure and HLA in healthy donors. PCR primers comprised 60 Vbeta and 13 Jbeta primers. Profiled with immunoSEQ multiplex PCR; TCRdb holds only in-frame clones, not every one. The repertoire holds 150,000 to 200,000 clones, with approximately 84% as singletons. Sequencing input: PBMCs. The source is a girl in the first two years of life in good health and CMV-seronegative.

The rearrangement links TRBV9 to TRBJ2-2, with a possible D match to TRBD1 (6 bases). Germline values: CDR1 SGDLS, CDR2 YYNGEE. Trimming took 0 bases from V and 6 from J, leaving 12 bases between them. CDR3 length: 15 residues. The CDR3 coding sequence is TGTGCCAGCAGCGTAGAGGGACATAGCGCCGGGGAGCTGTTTTTT. Its translation is CASSVEGHSAGELFF.

The rearrangement joins TRBV6-5 to TRBJ1-2, with a tentative D call TRBD1 (5 bases). The germline V gene encodes CDR1 MNHEY and CDR2 SVGAGI. CDR3 size: 15 residues. Trimming cost V 4 bases and J 1 base, with 13 bases left between them. The CDR3 bases are TGTGCCAGCAGTTGGGACTGGAGGAGTAACTATGGCTACACCTTC. This translates into CASSWDWRSNYGYTF.

The rearrangement links TRBV28 to TRBJ2-3, with D unclear. CDR1 is MDHEN and CDR2 is SYDVKM in the germline V gene. Trimming shortened V by 5 bases and J by 0 bases, and 3 bases separated the two germline ends. This CDR3 region has 12 residues. CDR3 amino acids: CASSLSTDTQYF. The CDR3 DNA reads TGTGCCAGCAGTCTAAGCACAGATACGCAGTATTTT.

The rearrangement links TRBV29-1 to TRBJ2-5, with a tentative D call TRBD2 (6 bases). Germline CDR1 SQVTM, CDR2 ANQGSEA. V was cut by 7 bases and J by 7 bases, with 16 bases left in between. The CDR3 spans 12 residues. Here the CDR3 reads CSGSLAKGTQYF. The CDR3 nucleotides are TGCAGCGGCAGCCTAGCGAAGGGGACCCAGTACTTC.

This chain links TRBV7-2 with TRBJ2-7; D might be TRBD2 (6 bases). CDR1 and CDR2 from the germline V gene are SGHTA and FQGNSA. Deletions cut 7 bases from V and 0 bases from J, with 16 bases between. The CDR3 length is 15 residues. CDR3 amino acids: CASNEGGAYSYEQYF. The CDR3, as DNA: TGTGCCAGCAACGAGGGCGGGGCATACTCCTACGAGCAGTACTTC.

The genes are TRBV27 and TRBJ1-6; 10 bases are shared with TRBD1. CDR3 length: 18 amino acids. Losses at the gene ends were 5 bases for V and 9 bases for J; bases not matched to a gene: 16. Germline V CDR1 and CDR2: MNHEY, SMNVEV (reference sequence). The CDR3 region is CASSHRDRGVSVGSPLHF. CDR3 bases: TGTGCCAGCAGTCACCGGGACAGGGGTGTCTCGGTAGGTTCACCCCTCCACTTT.

V is TRBV10-2 and J is TRBJ1-5, with 8 bases aligning to TRBD1. The germline V gene encodes CDR1 WSHSY and CDR2 SAAADI. V lost 3 bases, J lost 6 bases, and 7 bases stayed unmatched. The CDR3 has 15 amino acids. In nucleotides, the CDR3 is TGCGCCAGCAGTGATCAGGGGGCCCGGGGTCAGCCCCAGCATTTT. Translation: CASSDQGARGQPQHF.

This clone came up a few times. The V call is TRBV29-1, the J call TRBJ1-5, with D hard to call. This CDR3 contains 13 residues. The germline V gene encodes CDR1 SQVTM and CDR2 ANQGSEA. The ends were cut back, 3 bases at V and 4 bases at J, with 10 bases in the middle. CDR3 residues: CSVDLGGNQPQHF. DNA for the CDR3: TGCAGCGTTGATCTAGGTGGGAATCAGCCCCAGCATTTT.

The V gene is TRBV9, the J gene TRBJ2-5; TRBD2 might be the D (7 bases). This CDR3 spans 16 amino acids. Germline V gives CDR1 SGDLS, CDR2 YYNGEE. The V end was cut by 0 bases, the J end by 4 bases, with 16 bases between. CDR3 region: CASSVGGGPGGETQYF. The CDR3 DNA sequence: TGTGCCAGCAGCGTAGGCGGGGGCCCCGGCGGAGAGACCCAGTACTTC.

The chain carries TRBV4-1 and TRBJ1-2, with D tentatively TRBD1 (6 bases). The length of the CDR3 is 16 residues. Germline V gene data show CDR1 as MGHRA and CDR2 as YSYEKL. The V end lost 1 base, the J end lost 0 bases, and 12 bases lay between the germline ends. CDR3 DNA sequence: TGCGCCAGCAGCCAAGCGACAGGTACCCCTAACTATGGCTACACCTTC. Its translation: CASSQATGTPNYGYTF.

The chain joins TRBV4-3 to TRBJ2-7; D perhaps matches TRBD1 (5 bases). This CDR3 comprises 15 residues. From germline, CDR1 is LGHNA and CDR2 YSLEER. V lost 1 base to trimming and J lost 2 bases, with 12 bases between them. In DNA, the CDR3 is TGCGCCAGCAGCCAAGTGATTCAGGGTACCTACGAGCAGTACTTC. Protein sequence: CASSQVIQGTYEQYF.

Only one count was recorded for this clone. An end of the junction does not agree with germline; a read error may underlie this. This rearrangement joins TRBV30 to TRBJ1-2, with unresolved D. The germline V gene has CDR1 GTSNPN and CDR2 SVGIG (reference sequence). This CDR3 is built from 10 residues. This CDR3 is CGLRGYGYTF. The CDR3 region has the DNA TGCGGCCTGAGAGGGTATGGCTACACCTTC.

The chain combines TRBV21-1 with TRBJ1-2; the table assigns TRBD1, which was not confirmed against the DNA. TRBV21-1 is assigned pseudogene status. The CDR3 spans 17 residues. In DNA, the CDR3 is TGTGCCAGCAACCCTAGGCCGGACAGGGGGAGTTACTATGGCTACACCTTC. Translation: CASNPRPDRGSYYGYTF.

The chain employs TRBV7-2 and TRBJ2-7; maybe TRBD1 (5 bases). The V gene's germline CDR1 is SGHTA and CDR2 FQGNSA. V gave up 1 base and J gave up 4 bases, with 23 bases separating them. The CDR3 extends over 18 amino acids. The CDR3 sequence: CASSLGGITGTRGYEQYF. The CDR3 nucleotides read TGTGCCAGCAGCTTAGGGGGAATAACAGGCACGCGCGGATACGAGCAGTACTTC.

The gene calls are TRBV5-4 and TRBJ1-2; the match to TRBD1 covers 8 bases. J gave up 8 bases and V 9 bases, and 9 bases lay outside the gene matches. Germline assignment: CDR1 SGHNT and CDR2 YYREEE (reference sequence). This CDR3 is 12 amino acids long. The CDR3 sequence is CATRGRGQGYTF. Written as DNA, the CDR3 is TGTGCCACCCGGGGCAGGGGGCAAGGCTACACCTTC.